Listed here are 13 T cell receptor beta chains from one sample, sequenced in a study of identical twins (dated by TCRdb to 2015 to 2016). The library was generated by 5' RACE. Data came from an Illumina HiSeq 2000. TCRdb trimmed public reads at Q25 via fastp, called clones via MiXCR and kept in-frame beta chains. For every CDR3 protein sequence, its rows merge into one entry that carries the most common genes and DNA. The sample includes 450,000 to 650,000 distinct CDR3 sequences, with more than 9% observed a single time. Together, the top ten hold approximately 3.2% of the sample. This sample was also put to use in a study of yellow fever vaccine responses in identical twins.

The specimen sequenced was PBMCs. These receptors originate from a woman in her late teens or twenties in good health.

This clonotype has a handful of counts. V usage is TRBV12-3 or TRBV12-4 and J usage is TRBJ2-6, with 10 bases matching TRBD1. CDR3 length equals 18 residues. J lost 2 bases, V lost 4 bases, and 8 bases had no gene match. CDR3 amino acids: CASSYTGTGVAGANVLTF. The CDR3 DNA reads TGTGCCAGCAGTTACACCGGGACAGGGGTTGCTGGGGCCAACGTCCTGACTTTC.

This clonotype appeared many times. V usage is TRBV28 and J usage is TRBJ1-1; D gene uncertain. V was trimmed by 3 bases and J by 3 bases, leaving 11 bases between them. This CDR3 contains 14 residues. Germline assignment: CDR1 MDHEN and CDR2 SYDVKM. CDR3 DNA sequence: TGTGCCAGCAGTTTTAGGCTCAGTTACACTGAAGCTTTCTTT. It encodes CASSFRLSYTEAFF.

This clonotype was recorded many times. The chain links TRBV28 to TRBJ1-3; no clear D gene. V was shortened by 6 bases and J by 2 bases, with 5 bases between the two germline ends. Germline V lookup: CDR1 MDHEN, CDR2 SYDVKM. This CDR3 contains 12 residues. Here the CDR3 DNA reads TGTGCCAGCAGCGCTACTGGAAACACCATATATTTT. Translation: CASSATGNTIYF.

The rearrangement uses TRBV7-9 and TRBJ2-3; 10 bases line up with TRBD2. CDR1 and CDR2 (germline): SEHNR, FQNEAQ (reference sequence). The CDR3 loop spans 15 amino acids. The ends lost 5 bases at V and 7 bases at J; junction bases unmatched: 9. The CDR3 is CASSTGLAAPHTQYF. The CDR3 DNA reads TGTGCCAGCAGCACAGGACTAGCGGCTCCCCATACGCAGTATTTT. The whole variable domain, remainder taken from reference TRBV7-9 and TRBJ2-3, is DTGVSQNPRHKITKRGQNVTFRCDPISEHNRLYWYRQTLGQGPEFLTYFQNEAQLEKSRLLSDRFSAERPKGSFSTLEIQRTEQGDSAMYLCASSTGLAAPHTQYFGPGTRLTVL.

This clonotype was seen a few times. The chain couples TRBV12-3 or TRBV12-4 to TRBJ1-5; a weak D match, TRBD1 (6 bases). V lost 8 bases and J 2 bases, leaving 13 bases between the germline ends. There are 14 residues in the CDR3. In DNA, the CDR3 is TGTGCCAGCGTTCGGCCAGGGGGCAATCAGCCCCAGCATTTT. Protein sequence: CASVRPGGNQPQHF.

This clonotype was picked up a small number of times. One end of the junction is discordant with germline, which a read error may explain. The chain employs TRBV3-1 and TRBJ2-5, with 8 positions matching TRBD2. The CDR3 runs to 16 residues. Germline V gene sequence: CDR1 LGHDT, CDR2 YNNKEL (reference sequence). CDR3 DNA: TGTGCCAGCAGCCACATAGGACTAGCAGGCCAAGGGACCCAGTACTTC. Translating it yields CASSHIGLAGQGTQYF.

The chain couples TRBV28 to TRBJ2-7, with 10 nucleotides matching TRBD2. Germline V lookup: CDR1 MDHEN, CDR2 SYDVKM. Trimming removed 5 bases from V and 6 bases from J; junction bases left unmatched: 10. There are 15 residues in the CDR3. The CDR3 reads CASSLAAGGLGEQYF. CDR3 DNA: TGTGCCAGCAGTCTTGCAGCGGGGGGGCTCGGCGAGCAGTACTTC. The complete variable domain, with remaining parts taken from reference TRBV28 and TRBJ2-7, reads DVKVTQSSRYLVKRTGEKVFLECVQDMDHENMFWYRQDPGLGLRLIYFSYDVKMKEKGDIPEGYSVSREKKERFSLILESASTNQTSMYLCASSLAAGGLGEQYFGPGTRLTVT.

Here the CDR3 DNA reads TGTGCCAGCAGTGGGGAGCGGGGGGGCTGGGATGAGCAGTTCTTC. Its translation is CASSGERGGWDEQFF. The chain links TRBV25-1 to TRBJ2-1; TRBD2 matches at 10 bases. Trimming took 4 bases from V and 8 from J; bases not matched to a gene: 8. CDR3 length: 15 residues. The germline gives CDR1 MGHDK, CDR2 SYGVNS.

This chain links TRBV5-1 with TRBJ1-1; perhaps TRBD1 as D (6 bases). V was clipped by 4 bases and J by 1 base, with 17 bases between them. Germline lookup yields CDR1 SGHRS and CDR2 YFSETQ. The CDR3 extends over 16 amino acids. The CDR3 sequence is CASSGGGIAKNTEAFF. The CDR3, as DNA: TGCGCCAGCAGCGGGGGGGGCATCGCTAAGAACACTGAAGCTTTCTTT.

This clonotype was observed a few times. This chain uses TRBV7-9 with TRBJ2-7; no reliable D call. V gave up 6 bases and J gave up 7 bases, with 22 bases separating them. CDR3 length equals 15 residues. In germline, CDR1 is SEHNR, CDR2 FQNEAQ (reference sequence). The CDR3 is CASSTLRGNLDEQYF. Here the CDR3 DNA reads TGTGCCAGCAGTACCCTTCGAGGCAACTTGGATGAGCAGTACTTC. Full variable domain (missing parts from reference TRBV7-9 and TRBJ2-7): DTGVSQNPRHKITKRGQNVTFRCDPISEHNRLYWYRQTLGQGPEFLTYFQNEAQLEKSRLLSDRFSAERPKGSFSTLEIQRTEQGDSAMYLCASSTLRGNLDEQYFGPGTRLTVT.

The rearrangement links TRBV11-2 to TRBJ2-3; D is perhaps TRBD1 (5 bases). The germline gives CDR1 SGHAT, CDR2 FQNNGV. CDR3 length: 15 amino acids. Trimming took off 0 bases at V and 3 bases at J, with 10 bases between the two ends. In DNA, the CDR3 is TGTGCCAGCAGCTTAGATGGTCAGGGTACAGATACGCAGTATTTT. Protein product: CASSLDGQGTDTQYF.

Many counts were recorded for this clonotype. The chain combines TRBV28 with TRBJ2-1, with TRBD1 identical over 9 bases. V lost 3 bases, J lost 5 bases, and 5 bases stayed unmatched. This CDR3 has 15 amino acids. The germline V gene has CDR1 MDHEN and CDR2 SYDVKM. The CDR3 loop is CASSLETGGNNEQFF. CDR3 in DNA: TGTGCCAGCAGTTTGGAGACAGGGGGAAACAATGAGCAGTTCTTC. The full variable domain, with the rest looked up from reference TRBV28 and TRBJ2-1, is DVKVTQSSRYLVKRTGEKVFLECVQDMDHENMFWYRQDPGLGLRLIYFSYDVKMKEKGDIPEGYSVSREKKERFSLILESASTNQTSMYLCASSLETGGNNEQFFGPGTRLTVL.

The J gene is TRBJ2-6, the V gene TRBV7-8, with D uncertain. CDR1 is SGHVS and CDR2 is FQNEAQ in the germline V gene. V was pared by 10 bases and J by 2 bases, with 9 bases between. The CDR3 extends over 13 amino acids. The CDR3 protein is CATREAGANVLTF. In DNA form, the CDR3 reads TGTGCCACAAGGGAAGCTGGGGCCAACGTCCTGACTTTC.